A selection of T cell receptor beta chains follows, all from one sample in a study of T-cell memory formation after mild COVID-19. Each CDR3 protein is one row after TCRdb ran MiXCR on the 5' RACE reads. This sample carries 550,000 to 600,000 distinct CDR3 sequences, less than 25% of them seen once, and the ten largest clones take roughly 8.1%. Material: PBMCs or a T cell subset sorted from them (not recorded which). The receptors originated from an adult woman who had mild COVID-19 (a few samples of this study predate the infection). Cell type and time point are not known. CDR3s include the opening cysteine and the closing phenylalanine or tryptophan. A D gene is named only where the DNA matches it firmly. Some rows mark clone size as missing; the rest say once, few, many or name a class of expanded clone.

size	D	V	J	CDR3	DNA
NA	NA	TRBV6-1	TRBJ2-7	CASRTGITSSYEQYF	TGTGCCAGCAGGACAGGAATCACTAGCTCCTACGAGCAGTACTTC
few	NA	TRBV19	TRBJ2-1	CATQDSGYYNEQFF	TGTGCCACCCAGGATAGCGGATACTACAATGAGCAGTTCTTC
NA	NA	TRBV6-5	TRBJ1-1	CASSYSNRVNTEAFF	TGTGCCAGCAGTTACTCGAACAGGGTGAACACTGAAGCTTTCTTT
few	NA	TRBV2	TRBJ1-5	CASSDSSSNQPQHF	TGTGCCAGCAGTGACAGTTCTAGCAATCAGCCCCAGCATTTT
few	NA	TRBV15	TRBJ2-7	CATSRDPPGVVSEQYF	TGTGCCACCAGCAGAGATCCTCCAGGGGTGGTTAGCGAGCAGTACTTC
few	TRBD2	TRBV5-1	TRBJ2-5	CASSLALLAGEETQYF	TGCGCCAGCAGCTTGGCCTTACTAGCGGGGGAAGAGACCCAGTACTTC
few	NA	TRBV7-9	TRBJ2-5	CASSSDIGRETQYF	TGTGCCAGCAGCTCGGATATCGGGCGGGAGACCCAGTACTTC
NA	NA	TRBV18	TRBJ2-7	CASSPGKSYEQYF	TGTGCCAGCTCACCAGGCAAGTCCTACGAGCAGTACTTC
few	NA	TRBV11-2	TRBJ2-7	CASSPPGRFRKEQYF	TGTGCCAGCAGCCCTCCGGGACGGTTTCGGAAGGAGCAGTACTTC
NA	NA	TRBV7-9	TRBJ2-3	CASSFLAGISTDTQYF	TGTGCCAGCAGCTTTTTGGCAGGGATCAGCACAGATACGCAGTATTTT
NA	NA	TRBV20-1	TRBJ1-1	CSASSPAKGSTEAFF	TGCAGTGCTTCCTCACCCGCGAAGGGGAGCACTGAAGCTTTCTTT
few	NA	TRBV5-1	TRBJ2-2	CASSLTAGKAGELFF	TGCGCCAGCAGCTTGACGGCAGGGAAGGCCGGGGAGCTGTTTTTT
few	NA	TRBV24-1	TRBJ2-1	CATSDLRASSYNEQFF	TGTGCCACCAGTGATTTGAGGGCGAGCTCCTACAATGAGCAGTTCTTC
few	NA	TRBV24-1	TRBJ2-1	CATSDPGGGPYNEQFF	TGTGCCACCAGTGACCCCGGTGGGGGGCCGTACAATGAGCAGTTCTTC
few	NA	TRBV3-1	TRBJ2-7	CASSQGGMSSYEQYF	TGTGCCAGCAGCCAGGGCGGGATGAGCTCCTACGAGCAGTACTTC
NA	TRBD1	TRBV24-1	TRBJ2-7	CATSNRGPYEQYF	TGTGCCACCAGTAACAGGGGGCCCTACGAGCAGTACTTC
few	NA	TRBV7-3	TRBJ2-5	CASSLTVQGETQYF	TGTGCCAGCAGCTTAACGGTTCAGGGTGAGACCCAGTACTTC
NA	NA	TRBV19	TRBJ2-7	CASSIAGLESYEQYF	TGTGCCAGTAGTATCGCGGGGCTAGAATCCTACGAGCAGTACTTC
NA	NA	TRBV5-1	TRBJ1-2	CASSLGGGGDYGYTF	TGCGCCAGCAGCTTGGGGGGGGGAGGCGACTATGGCTACACCTTC
NA	NA	TRBV5-6	TRBJ2-7	CASSLEAGSSYEQYF	TGTGCCAGCAGCTTGGAGGCAGGGAGCTCCTACGAGCAGTACTTC
few	NA	TRBV29-1	TRBJ2-3	CSVGRGGTDTQYF	TGCAGCGTTGGCAGGGGCGGCACAGATACGCAGTATTTT
NA	TRBD2	TRBV12-3/TRBV12-4	TRBJ2-7	CASSLGGGSFTYEQYF	TGTGCCAGCAGTTTAGGAGGCGGGAGTTTTACCTACGAGCAGTACTTC
few	TRBD1	TRBV4-2	TRBJ2-1	CASSQDPDRGTYNEQFF	TGTGCCAGCAGCCAAGATCCGGACAGGGGTACCTACAATGAGCAGTTCTTC
NA	NA	TRBV7-8	TRBJ2-7	CASTSKVGSYEQYF	TGTGCCAGCACCTCCAAGGTGGGTTCCTACGAGCAGTACTTC
NA	TRBD2	TRBV7-2	TRBJ2-5	CASSPDRRETLRETQYF	TGTGCCAGCAGCCCGGATAGGCGGGAGACTCTTCGAGAGACCCAGTACTTC
few	TRBD1	TRBV5-1	TRBJ1-4	CASSLGTGREKLFF	TGCGCCAGCAGCTTGGGGACAGGGCGTGAAAAACTGTTTTTT
NA	NA	TRBV5-1	TRBJ2-3	CASSSGIGGKGDTQYF	TGCGCCAGCAGCTCGGGAATTGGAGGGAAAGGAGATACGCAGTATTTT
NA	TRBD1	TRBV7-6	TRBJ2-3	CASSWDRGRVDTQYF	TGTGCCAGCAGCTGGGACAGGGGGCGCGTAGATACGCAGTATTTT
NA	TRBD1	TRBV5-1	TRBJ2-1	CASSFSPDRANYNEQFF	TGCGCCAGCAGCTTTTCGCCGGACAGGGCTAACTACAATGAGCAGTTCTTC
once	TRBD2	TRBV6-6	TRBJ2-2	CASSKGLAGDYTGELFF	TGTGCCAGCAGTAAAGGACTAGCGGGAGATTACACCGGGGAGCTGTTTTTT
few	TRBD1	TRBV7-9	TRBJ1-6	CASSFWTGGNSPLHF	TGTGCCAGCAGCTTTTGGACAGGGGGCAATTCACCCCTCCACTTT
few	TRBD2	TRBV5-6	TRBJ2-3	CASPGLAPSTDTQYF	TGTGCCAGCCCGGGACTAGCGCCTAGCACAGATACGCAGTATTTT
NA	TRBD2	TRBV4-3	TRBJ2-1	CASSLGTSGRARDEQFF	TGCGCCAGCAGCCTTGGGACTAGCGGGAGGGCCCGGGATGAGCAGTTCTTC